The source of this T cell receptor (beta chain) is a study of T cell changes during pregnancy in multiple sclerosis. Trimming removed 1 base from V and 6 bases from J, with 9 bases in between. Germline CDR1 LGHNA, CDR2 YNFKEQ. The CDR3 totals 14 residues. Here immunoSEQ multiplex PCR was the method, and the copy in TCRdb shows in-frame clones only, minus some. The sample consists of around 100,000 clones, about nine tenths of them appearing once. Sequencing was performed on peripheral blood, taken in the second trimester of pregnancy. The sequence derives from a female donor with multiple sclerosis, enrolled in a pregnancy study. The V and J genes are TRBV4-2 and TRBJ2-2; D possibly corresponds to TRBD2 (6 bases). The CDR3 nucleotides are TGTGCCAGCAGCCAAGCGGGGGTGGCCGGGGAGCTGTTTTTT. Its protein is CASSQAGVAGELFF.